The 5 T cell receptor beta chains listed next were all sequenced from one sample in a study of graft-versus-host responses after intestinal transplantation. Antigens of these TCRs are unknown. Here immunoSEQ multiplex PCR was the method, and the copy in TCRdb shows in-frame clones only, minus some. The sample lists 90,000 to 130,000 clones, 85% to 95% occurring once. Material: unstimulated CD8+ T cells sorted from spleen or lymph node cells, obtained before transplant. The receptors derive from a human donor who was the organ donor for an intestinal transplant.

This clone was found a few times. The chain links TRBV10-3 to TRBJ2-1; 8 nucleotides align to TRBD2. Losses at the gene ends were 7 bases for V and 10 bases for J; bases not matched to a gene: 3. The V gene's germline CDR1 is ENHRY and CDR2 SYGVKD. The CDR3 extends over 11 amino acids. The chain's CDR3 is CAIKVAGEQFF. For the CDR3, the DNA is TGTGCCATCAAGGTAGCGGGGGAGCAGTTCTTC.

V and J are TRBV27 and TRBJ1-2, with D unresolved. The CDR3 is 15 amino acids. The germline V gene encodes CDR1 MNHEY and CDR2 SMNVEV (reference sequence). The V end was cut by 2 bases, the J end by 4 bases, with 14 bases between. CDR3: CASSLRADPFYGYTF. The CDR3 nucleotides read TGTGCCAGCAGTTTAAGGGCGGATCCTTTCTATGGCTACACCTTC.

The chain joins TRBV6-5 to TRBJ1-1; weak D call: TRBD1 (5 bases). Trimming removed 5 bases at V and 4 bases at J, with 14 bases between. The CDR3 runs 14 residues. Germline V gene data show CDR1 as MNHEY and CDR2 as SVGAGI. The CDR3 here is CASSQRAGTTEAFF. CDR3 bases: TGTGCCAGCAGTCAGCGGGCAGGGACCACTGAAGCTTTCTTT.

This rearrangement joins TRBV4-1 to TRBJ1-1; the D is unclear. Germline CDR1 and CDR2: MGHRA and YSYEKL. CDR3 size: 13 residues. The V gene lost 1 base and the J gene lost 1 base, with 4 bases spanning the gap. This CDR3 is CASSQGKNTEAFF. DNA for the CDR3: TGCGCCAGCAGCCAAGGGAAGAACACTGAAGCTTTCTTT.

The chain recombines TRBV10-3 with TRBJ2-7, with 9 nucleotides matching TRBD1. Unmatched junction bases numbered 13, after V lost 3 bases and J lost 4 bases. CDR3 length: 17 amino acids. Per the germline V gene, CDR1 is ENHRY and CDR2 is SYGVKD. The CDR3, as DNA: TGTGCCATCAGTGACCCTATCCGGGACAGGGAATCATACGAGCAGTACTTC. Protein sequence: CAISDPIRDRESYEQYF.